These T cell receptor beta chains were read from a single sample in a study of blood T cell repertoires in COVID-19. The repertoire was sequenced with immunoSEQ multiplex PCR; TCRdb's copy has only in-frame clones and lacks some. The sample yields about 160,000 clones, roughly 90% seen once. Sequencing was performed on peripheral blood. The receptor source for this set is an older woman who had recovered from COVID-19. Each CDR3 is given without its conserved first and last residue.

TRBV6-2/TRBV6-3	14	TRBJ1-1	ASSYSPAGAETEAF
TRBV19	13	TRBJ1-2	ASSSLDRAGYGYT
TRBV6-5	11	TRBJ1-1	ASQNIPGQEAF
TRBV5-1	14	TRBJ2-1	ASSLGSSGGAIEQF
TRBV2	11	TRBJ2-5	ASSGTVEETQY
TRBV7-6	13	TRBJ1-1	ASSLVSGVSTEAF
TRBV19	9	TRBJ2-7	ASTDRGEQY
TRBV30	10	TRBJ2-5	AWAPGRETQY
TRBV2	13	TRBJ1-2	ARAKETGGNYGYT
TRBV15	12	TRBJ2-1	ATSSGGSYNEQF
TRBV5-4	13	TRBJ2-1	ASSLGGASYNEQF